This T cell receptor beta chain is drawn from a study of post-analysis software for immune sequencing data. Whole-study context: Progressive-relapsing, secondary progressive and relapsing-remitting multiple sclerosis were among the disease courses included.

Germline loops: CDR1 SQVTM, CDR2 ANQGSEA. CDR3 length equals 13 residues. V shed 6 bases and J 0 bases; nucleotides not matched to a gene: 4. Study-wide results and limits: Patients used roughly five TRBV segments, including TRBV5-6, TRBV5-1 and TRBV20-1, more often than controls. Same-batch preparations were strongly co-clustered by F measure. Significantly decreased normalized Chao1 diversity was recorded for multiple sclerosis patients relative to controls.

Unique-molecular-identifier-tagged TCR beta cDNA libraries were used. Each sample of about 0.95 to 10 million input T cells yielded around 500,000 cDNA molecules, so each molecule approximated one T cell. Using its own MiXCR run on the PCR reads, TCRdb lists one record per CDR3 protein. Of about 540,000 distinct CDR3 sequences listed, 34% are singletons. As regards this clonotype: Its target is not known.

The clonotype was recovered from a girl aged 2-17 years with multiple sclerosis. What was sequenced was blood. The chain employs TRBV29-1 and TRBJ2-7, with TRBD1 identical over 8 bases. CDR3 sequence: CSVLTGASYEQYF. The DNA for the CDR3 is TGCAGCGTCCTGACAGGGGCCTCCTACGAGCAGTACTTC.